These 22 T cell receptor beta chains share one sample of origin, sequenced in a study of glioma-infiltrating T cells. The iRepertoire nested amplicon-rescue multiplex PCR amplified TCR alpha and beta CDR3s from RNA. From the multiplex PCR reads, TCRdb called clonotypes with MiXCR, one entry per CDR3 protein. The sample has more than 300,000 distinct CDR3 sequences, roughly 41% seen once; the top ten hold around 12%. Source material: glioma tissue, nonneoplastic brain tissue, or PBMCs (not recorded which). Source of these receptors: a human donor with low-grade glioma or glioblastoma, undergoing nonglioma brain surgery, or in good health (not recorded which).

Regarding this clonotype: The junction departs from germline at one end; a sequencing error may be responsible. The rearrangement links TRBV28 to TRBJ1-2; no firm D call. Germline V gives CDR1 MDHEN, CDR2 SYDVKM. The length of the CDR3 is 14 residues. The CDR3 region is CARSSLLGFYGYTF. CDR3 nucleotide sequence: TGTGCCAGGAGTTCCCTCCTCGGTTTCTATGGCTACACCTTC.

In this sample, this clonotype turned up many times. V gene TRBV15 combines with J gene TRBJ1-5; D is unresolved. With 1 base removed from V and 6 bases from J, the gap between germline ends came to 10 bases. The CDR3 has 14 residues. Germline CDR1 LNHNV, CDR2 YYDKDF (reference sequence). In DNA form, the CDR3 reads TGTGCCACCAGCAGAGTAGGAGGGATTCAGCCCCAGCATTTT. It codes for CATSRVGGIQPQHF.

About this clonotype itself: This may be a read error: a much more frequent sequence differs by one nucleotide. V is TRBV28 and J is TRBJ1-1; 7 nucleotides line up with TRBD1. The CDR3 contains 14 residues. CDR1 and CDR2 (germline): MDHEN, SYDVKM. Here the CDR3 DNA reads TGTGTCAGCAGTTTGGGACAGTCAAACACTGAAGCTTTCTTT. Residues: CVSSLGQSNTEAFF.

With regard to this clonotype: A much larger clone differs by one base, so this may be a read error. V gene TRBV27 combines with J gene TRBJ1-2; D gene uncertain. This CDR3 is 15 amino acids long. Germline V gene data show CDR1 as MNHEY and CDR2 as SMNVEV (reference sequence). Here the CDR3 reads CAISERNSINYGYNF. As DNA, the CDR3 is TGTGCCATCAGTGAGAGGAACAGCATCAACTATGGCTACAACTTC.

This sequence joins TRBV9 and TRBJ2-1, with D possibly being TRBD2 (5 bases). CDR1 and CDR2 from the germline V gene are SGDLS and YYNGEE. The CDR3 runs to 16 residues. V lost 0 bases, J lost 6 bases, and 16 bases lay in between. CDR3 sequence reads: CASSVVGAPPFNEQFF. CDR3 DNA: TGTGCCAGCAGCGTAGTGGGAGCCCCTCCTTTCAATGAGCAGTTCTTC.

This clonotype has more than one count but fewer than ten. J is TRBJ1-1 and V is TRBV7-9; 11 nucleotides match TRBD1. V lost 4 bases, J lost 3 bases, and 4 bases stayed unmatched. Germline V gene lookup returns CDR1 SEHNR and CDR2 FQNEAQ (reference sequence). The CDR3 loop spans 15 amino acids. In DNA form, the CDR3 reads TGTGCCAGCAGCTGGACAGGGGGCTTGTACACTGAAGCTTTCTTT. Its protein product is CASSWTGGLYTEAFF.

This clonotype has a count of ten or more. The rearrangement joins TRBV6-1 to TRBJ2-2, with a possible D match to TRBD2 (6 bases). Per the germline V gene, CDR1 is MNHNS and CDR2 is SASEGT. There are 16 residues in the CDR3. The V end was cut by 5 bases, the J end by 4 bases, with 17 bases between. Written as DNA, the CDR3 is TGTGCCAGCAGTTTACTTTGGGGGGATACCACCGGGGAGCTGTTTTTT. Translation gives CASSLLWGDTTGELFF.

As for this clonotype: One base away lies a much larger clone, so this may be a sequencing read error. The final CDR3 position lacks the conserved phenylalanine or tryptophan, pointing to a likely read error. The CDR3 is CASSQRSPGQGNSYNSPLHV. The DNA for the CDR3 is TGTGCCAGCAGTCAGAGGAGCCCGGGGCAGGGAAACTCCTATAATTCACCCCTCCACGTT. The genes are TRBV27 and TRBJ1-6; perhaps TRBD1 as D (5 bases). The length of the CDR3 is 20 residues. Germline CDR1 MNHEY, CDR2 SMNVEV (reference sequence). Trimming cost V 5 bases and J 0 bases, with 23 bases left between them.

On this clonotype itself: This may be a read error, as it is one base from a much larger clone. Since the CDR3 does not end with the conserved phenylalanine or tryptophan, this likely comes from a read error. The genes are TRBV6-1 and TRBJ2-7; TRBD2 might be the D (5 bases). This CDR3 region has 14 residues. Trimming took off 6 bases at V and 0 bases at J, with 12 bases between the two ends. Germline V lookup: CDR1 MNHNS, CDR2 SASEGT. The CDR3 DNA sequence: TGTGCCAGCAGCCGCGGGCCCAGCTCCTACGAGCAGTACATC. This codes for CASSRGPSSYEQYI.

The rearrangement uses TRBV28 and TRBJ2-1; D perhaps matches TRBD2 (6 bases). V was trimmed by 6 bases and J by 1 base, leaving 13 bases between them. From germline, CDR1 is MDHEN and CDR2 SYDVKM. CDR3 length: 15 residues. CDR3 region: CASSTSSLSYNEQFF. The CDR3 region has the DNA TGTGCCAGCAGCACTAGCTCCCTATCCTACAATGAGCAGTTCTTC.

In its sample, this clonotype was seen a few times. V usage is TRBV28 and J usage is TRBJ2-2; D not certain. Germline-derived CDR1 and CDR2 are MDHEN and SYDVKM. Between the trimmed V and J ends, which lost 3 bases and 4 bases, there was a span of 15 bases. The CDR3 is 16 amino acids. The CDR3 nucleotides are TGTGCCAGCAGTTTGTGGACGGCGCTTTCCACCGGGGAGCTGTTTTTT. This gives the protein CASSLWTALSTGELFF.

This clonotype showed up many times. Written as DNA, the CDR3 is TGTGCCAGCAAGCGGGACAGGGGAGGGAATGAGCAGTTCTTC. Translated, it gives CASKRDRGGNEQFF. This rearrangement joins TRBV27 to TRBJ2-1, with 10 bases fitting TRBD1. Losses at the gene ends were 7 bases for V and 7 bases for J; bases not matched to a gene: 7. Germline CDR1 is MNHEY and CDR2 is SMNVEV (reference sequence). The CDR3 length is 14 residues.

This clonotype was observed many times. The J gene is TRBJ2-1, the V gene TRBV7-2; no clear D gene. Germline V gene sequence: CDR1 SGHTA, CDR2 FQGNSA. The CDR3 covers 14 residues. V lost 3 bases, J lost 6 bases, and 12 bases lay in between. CDR3 nucleotides: TGTGCCAGCAGCTTGGCAGTCCTCTCCAATGAGCAGTTCTTC. Residues: CASSLAVLSNEQFF.

The chain employs TRBV6-2 or TRBV6-3 and TRBJ2-7; 10 bases map to TRBD2. Germline assignment: CDR1 MNHEY and CDR2 SVGEGT. With 4 bases clipped from V and 2 bases from J, the junction kept 8 bases outside the gene matches. The CDR3 contains 16 residues. In nucleotides, the CDR3 is TGTGCCAGCAGTTCGAACCTAGCGGGAGCCACCTACGAGCAGTACTTC. It specifies CASSSNLAGATYEQYF.

The chain joins TRBV6-5 to TRBJ1-5; D remains unclear. Germline CDR1 MNHEY, CDR2 SVGAGI. The CDR3 covers 16 residues. The germline V and J ends were trimmed by 6 bases and 2 bases, with 17 bases remaining between them. CDR3 DNA sequence: TGTGCCAGCAGCCCCTCGTGGTCATATGGCAATCAGCCCCAGCATTTT. Its translation is CASSPSWSYGNQPQHF.

V and J are TRBV7-2 and TRBJ2-1, with TRBD2 as a possible D gene (6 bases). The CDR3 spans 15 residues. The V gene lost 4 bases and the J gene lost 3 bases, with 13 bases spanning the gap. Germline V lookup: CDR1 SGHTA, CDR2 FQGNSA. The CDR3 nucleotides read TGTGCCAGCAGCTCGCGGGGTAGCGGCTACAATGAGCAGTTCTTC. Translating it yields CASSSRGSGYNEQFF.

This clonotype was seen more than once but under ten times. The chain has TRBV28 and TRBJ1-1, with TRBD1 matching 7 bases. The V and J ends lost 5 bases and 1 base, in that order; junction bases with no gene match: 10. This CDR3 contains 16 residues. Germline CDR1 is MDHEN and CDR2 is SYDVKM. In nucleotides, the CDR3 is TGTGCCAGCAGTGCCTACCGGGACAGTGCGAACACTGAAGCTTTCTTT. Residues: CASSAYRDSANTEAFF.

This clonotype was recorded a few times. CDR3 nucleotides: TGTGCCAGCCCAAAGACAGGTACCTCTGGAAACACCATATATTTT. This translates into CASPKTGTSGNTIYF. J is TRBJ1-3 and V is TRBV7-9, with a possible D match to TRBD1 (6 bases). The germline gives CDR1 SEHNR, CDR2 FQNEAQ (reference sequence). CDR3 length: 15 residues. V was shortened by 8 bases and J by 0 bases, with 14 bases between the two germline ends. Based on the CDR3 plus reference TRBV7-9 and TRBJ1-3, the full variable domain is DTGVSQNPRHKITKRGQNVTFRCDPISEHNRLYWYRQTLGQGPEFLTYFQNEAQLEKSRLLSDRFSAERPKGSFSTLEIQRTEQGDSAMYLCASPKTGTSGNTIYFGEGSWLTVV.

The chain couples TRBV7-2 to TRBJ2-5, with D tentatively TRBD2 (6 bases). V lost 0 bases to trimming and J lost 1 base, with 9 bases between them. Germline lookup yields CDR1 SGHTA and CDR2 FQGNSA. This CDR3 is built from 15 residues. The CDR3 spells CASSLAWGVQETQYF. The CDR3 nucleotides read TGTGCCAGCAGCTTAGCTTGGGGGGTCCAAGAGACCCAGTACTTC. Combining the CDR3 with reference TRBV7-2 and TRBJ2-5 gives the whole variable domain GAGVSQSPSNKVTEKGKDVELRCDPISGHTALYWYRQSLGQGLEFLIYFQGNSAPDKSGLPSDRFSAERTGGSVSTLTIQRTQQEDSAVYLCASSLAWGVQETQYFGPGTRLLVL.

This clonotype was observed a handful of times. CDR3 in DNA: TGTGCCAGCAGCTCCGGGGAGGGACTACCTCTGACAGAGACCCAGTACTTC. It codes for CASSSGEGLPLTETQYF. This chain connects TRBV7-2 to TRBJ2-5; 7 bases are shared with TRBD2. With V trimmed by 4 bases and J by 4 bases, 15 bases remained unmatched. CDR3 length: 17 amino acids. Germline V gene sequence: CDR1 SGHTA, CDR2 FQGNSA.

The chain carries TRBV7-9 and TRBJ2-1; no reliable D call. The CDR3 sequence is 15 residues long. Trimming pared 5 bases from V and 8 bases from J, leaving 19 bases between. Germline V CDR1 and CDR2: SEHNR, FQNEAQ (reference sequence). CDR3 sequence reads: CASSVELRPGHEQFF. CDR3 nucleotide sequence: TGTGCCAGCAGCGTAGAGCTGAGACCTGGGCATGAGCAGTTCTTC.

This clonotype was seen only a few times. The J gene is TRBJ2-3, the V gene TRBV27, with TRBD2 matching 7 bases. CDR1 and CDR2 (germline): MNHEY, SMNVEV (reference sequence). CDR3 length: 13 amino acids. V was clipped by 4 bases and J by 6 bases; unmatched bases: 4. The CDR3, as DNA: TGTGCCAGCAGTTCGCTCGGGGGGGATACGCAGTATTTT. This gives the protein CASSSLGGDTQYF.